This record covers a single TCR beta chain. Patients from Seattle were sampled longitudinally, starting during active infection. The data are from a study of blood T cell repertoires in COVID-19. On the study more broadly: Acute-phase and convalescent COVID-19 samples originated in the United States, Italy and Spain.

Germline CDR1 is LGHNT and CDR2 is FRNRAP. This CDR3 has 15 residues. Trimming cost V 5 bases and J 6 bases; bases outside gene matches: 6. How the authors handled the data: Amplification of reference gene primers was used by the study to estimate nucleated cell counts. Generated by immunoSEQ multiplex PCR, the TCRdb table keeps only in-frame clones and is missing some. The DNA was the basis for D and trimming; V, J and clone size are from that table. Altogether around 460,000 clones are present, around nine tenths being singletons, with the ten largest covering roughly 0.87%. The sequence was obtained from a young man with COVID-19, enrolled during active disease. The V and J genes are TRBV12-5 and TRBJ2-1, with 11 nucleotides matching TRBD2. Sequenced material: peripheral blood. The CDR3 loop is CASGDHGTSGNEQFF. CDR3 in DNA: TGTGCTAGTGGTGACCACGGGACTAGCGGCAATGAGCAGTTCTTC.